This TCR beta chain derives from a study of tumor and adjacent non-tumor tissue in lung cancer. Turning to the study itself: Patients comprised some eleven adenocarcinoma, 2 squamous cell carcinoma and 1 small cell lung cancer. On average, productive TCRbeta reads reached some 4.2 million per sample.

Germline loops: CDR1 MNHNY, CDR2 SVGAGI (reference sequence). The CDR3 contains 19 residues. No cell sorting was done before RNA was extracted from the tissue. TCRbeta libraries were built with three rounds of nested PCR, modified from ARM-PCR. In TCRdb, the multiplex PCR reads were re-called with MiXCR into one record per CDR3 protein. The data contain 200,000 to 250,000 distinct CDR3 sequences, 60% to 75% of them seen just once; the ten biggest clones take up approximately 26%. Study-level results: Shorter survival was associated with higher TCR diversity in tumors. In normal lung, the top 100 clones were significantly more dominant than in tumor.

Worth noting for this clonotype: What it binds is unknown. One end of the junction does not line up with germline, which may come from a read error.

This receptor was identified in a man aged 60-69 years with non-small cell lung cancer. The V call is TRBV6-6, the J call TRBJ1-1; 9 nucleotides line up with TRBD1. The sample was lung tumor tissue. CDR3 residues: CARSYSKGQGASGATEAFF. CDR3 nucleotides: TGTGCCAGGAGTTACTCGAAGGGACAGGGAGCGAGTGGGGCCACTGAAGCTTTCTTT.